A selection of T cell receptor beta chains follows, all from one sample in a study of human T cells and chemical hapten exposure. Via MiXCR, TCRdb re-called the RACE reads, giving one row per CDR3 protein. The sample holds around 80,000 distinct CDR3 sequences, 5% to 8.5% seen once. The starting material was whole blood, obtained in connection with sensitization to the hapten diphenylcyclopropenone (DPC). These receptors were collected from a woman under 40 with alopecia areata. Some clones in this sample may be carry-over from other donors' samples. CDR3s leave out the opening cysteine and the closing phenylalanine or tryptophan.

CDR3 length: 12
V gene: TRBV7-9
J gene: TRBJ1-1
CDR3 protein: ASSSGVVETEAF

CDR3 length: 13
V gene: TRBV6-1
J gene: TRBJ1-1
CDR3 protein: ASSEQGGGSTEAF

CDR3 length: 13
V gene: TRBV14
J gene: TRBJ1-1
CDR3 protein: ASSQVSQGWTEAF

CDR3 length: 13
V gene: TRBV7-9
J gene: TRBJ2-3
CDR3 protein: ASSLTAASTDTQY

CDR3 length: 14
V gene: TRBV6-5
J gene: TRBJ2-7
CDR3 protein: ASSYSVTAHSYEQY

CDR3 length: 13
V gene: TRBV10-3
J gene: TRBJ2-3
CDR3 protein: AINGAGPTTDTQY

CDR3 length: 16
V gene: TRBV10-3
J gene: TRBJ1-2
CDR3 protein: AISVVLTSTERVYGYT

CDR3 length: 11
V gene: TRBV29-1
J gene: TRBJ1-6
CDR3 protein: SAQTGSNSPLH

CDR3 length: 11
V gene: TRBV20-1
J gene: TRBJ1-5
CDR3 protein: SASRDTDQPQH

CDR3 length: 13
V gene: TRBV20-1
J gene: TRBJ2-3
CDR3 protein: SALYRDTATDTQY

CDR3 length: 11
V gene: TRBV29-1
J gene: TRBJ1-1
CDR3 protein: SVTLAANTEAF

CDR3 length: 12
V gene: TRBV6-5
J gene: TRBJ2-5
CDR3 protein: ASSLSLFQETQY

CDR3 length: 14
V gene: TRBV2
J gene: TRBJ1-5
CDR3 protein: ASSEVGQGPPKPQH

CDR3 length: 12
V gene: TRBV6-5
J gene: TRBJ2-3
CDR3 protein: ASRRGGRTDTQY

CDR3 length: 12
V gene: TRBV7-9
J gene: TRBJ2-7
CDR3 protein: ASSFNRGGEEQY

CDR3 length: 14
V gene: TRBV7-9
J gene: TRBJ1-2
CDR3 protein: ASSLGRGPLSGGYT

CDR3 length: 13
V gene: TRBV2
J gene: TRBJ1-1
CDR3 protein: ASSPGTGARTEAF

CDR3 length: 15
V gene: TRBV5-6
J gene: TRBJ2-4
CDR3 protein: ASSVRTSGAPRNIQY

CDR3 length: 13
V gene: TRBV7-9
J gene: TRBJ2-3
CDR3 protein: ASRSTSGLTDTQY

CDR3 length: 12
V gene: TRBV27
J gene: TRBJ1-4
CDR3 protein: ASSLQGGFEKLF

CDR3 length: 10
V gene: TRBV30
J gene: TRBJ2-1
CDR3 protein: AWSDGGNEQF

CDR3 length: 13
V gene: TRBV6-1
J gene: TRBJ2-5
CDR3 protein: ASSEAASRGETQY

CDR3 length: 15
V gene: TRBV5-4
J gene: TRBJ2-3
CDR3 protein: ASTPDSALLYTDTQY

CDR3 length: 12
V gene: TRBV15
J gene: TRBJ1-6
CDR3 protein: ATSRDKGGSPLH

CDR3 length: 13
V gene: TRBV7-9
J gene: TRBJ2-1
CDR3 protein: ASSPGQGHDNEQF

CDR3 length: 10
V gene: TRBV20-1
J gene: TRBJ1-2
CDR3 protein: SVGGQNYGYT

CDR3 length: 13
V gene: TRBV7-9
J gene: TRBJ1-4
CDR3 protein: VSSPTQTGNEKLF

CDR3 length: 15
V gene: TRBV9
J gene: TRBJ2-5
CDR3 protein: ASSVGPRAGGLETQY

CDR3 length: 12
V gene: TRBV6-6
J gene: TRBJ2-7
CDR3 protein: ASSYSGRGNEQY

CDR3 length: 11
V gene: TRBV6-2/TRBV6-3
J gene: TRBJ2-5
CDR3 protein: ASSRRRDETQY

CDR3 length: 12
V gene: TRBV20-1
J gene: TRBJ2-5
CDR3 protein: SANPLGLQETQY

CDR3 length: 13
V gene: TRBV30
J gene: TRBJ1-5
CDR3 protein: AWSSGTGGGQPQH

CDR3 length: 12
V gene: TRBV12-5
J gene: TRBJ1-5
CDR3 protein: ASGLVGGDQPQH

CDR3 length: 14
V gene: TRBV12-3/TRBV12-4
J gene: TRBJ2-7
CDR3 protein: ASSPDRAPLVELPF

CDR3 length: 14
V gene: TRBV12-5
J gene: TRBJ2-1
CDR3 protein: ASGLVVGPAANEQF

CDR3 length: 11
V gene: TRBV5-5
J gene: TRBJ1-2
CDR3 protein: ASSRRQGADYT

CDR3 length: 14
V gene: TRBV6-1
J gene: TRBJ2-3
CDR3 protein: ASSLPSGGGTDTQY

CDR3 length: 14
V gene: TRBV6-1
J gene: TRBJ2-3
CDR3 protein: ASRPRRGGEADTQY

CDR3 length: 14
V gene: TRBV9
J gene: TRBJ2-3
CDR3 protein: ASSLSSGAFTDTQY

CDR3 length: 13
V gene: TRBV7-3
J gene: TRBJ2-2
CDR3 protein: ASSSLAGATGELF

CDR3 length: 9
V gene: TRBV20-1
J gene: TRBJ2-7
CDR3 protein: SALSPYEQY

CDR3 length: 13
V gene: TRBV5-1
J gene: TRBJ2-2
CDR3 protein: ASTGTSRNTGELF

CDR3 length: 12
V gene: TRBV6-2/TRBV6-3
J gene: TRBJ2-1
CDR3 protein: AAGELANDNEQF

CDR3 length: 15
V gene: TRBV29-1
J gene: TRBJ2-3
CDR3 protein: SVERRVPGARTDTQY

CDR3 length: 10
V gene: TRBV29-1
J gene: TRBJ1-1
CDR3 protein: SAGGGLTEAF

CDR3 length: 15
V gene: TRBV12-3/TRBV12-4
J gene: TRBJ1-1
CDR3 protein: ASSLTAFGTGSEGAF

CDR3 length: 19
V gene: TRBV12-5
J gene: TRBJ1-5
CDR3 protein: ASGLVPSSTVHLTLNQPQH

CDR3 length: 10
V gene: TRBV10-3
J gene: TRBJ1-3
CDR3 protein: AITDAGNTIY

CDR3 length: 11
V gene: TRBV20-1
J gene: TRBJ1-3
CDR3 protein: SAESGTGNTIY